The 29 T cell receptor beta chains below all came from one sample that was sequenced in a study of blood T cells in healthy people across ages. Using a J-beta primer mix together with a sample-barcoded 5' primer, a second PCR was run for roughly 6 to 12 cycles. TCRdb itself ran the 5' RACE reads through MiXCR, one entry per CDR3 protein. The data hold some 710,000 distinct CDR3 sequences, with approximately 22% observed a single time. The specimen sequenced was blood. These TCRs come from a man aged 65 to 79 in good health.

This clonotype was counted only a few times. The chain combines TRBV24-1 with TRBJ2-1, with a tentative D call TRBD2 (6 bases). Germline loops: CDR1 KGHDR, CDR2 SFDVKD. V lost 4 bases and J 4 bases, leaving 16 bases between the germline ends. This CDR3 is 16 amino acids long. The CDR3 loop is CATSEWDSRGYNEQFF. In nucleotides, the CDR3 is TGTGCCACCAGTGAATGGGACTCTCGGGGTTACAATGAGCAGTTCTTC.

The chain recombines TRBV2 with TRBJ2-4, with D perhaps matching TRBD2 (5 bases). The CDR3 has 15 amino acids. With 3 bases removed from V and 4 bases from J, the gap between germline ends came to 13 bases. Per germline, CDR1 SNHLY and CDR2 FYNNEI. The CDR3 loop reads CASSDPAALKNIQYF. In DNA, the CDR3 is TGTGCCAGCAGTGATCCAGCGGCGTTAAAAAACATTCAGTACTTC.

J is TRBJ2-4 and V is TRBV6-1; D unresolved. V was shortened by 0 bases and J by 2 bases, with 5 bases between the two germline ends. CDR3 length: 14 residues. Germline CDR1 and CDR2: MNHNS and SASEGT. CDR3 nucleotide sequence: TGTGCCAGCAGTGAAGCAGGGTCCAAAAACATTCAGTACTTC. As protein: CASSEAGSKNIQYF.

As regards this clonotype: One end of the junction does not line up with germline, which may come from a read error. The CDR3 DNA is TGCACCAGCAGCCAAGGCAGGCTCAGCAGCCATGAGCAGTTCTTC. Translation gives CTSSQGRLSSHEQFF. The J gene is TRBJ2-1, the V gene TRBV4-3; D gene unclear. The CDR3 contains 15 residues. Germline V lookup: CDR1 LGHNA, CDR2 YSLEER.

This clonotype was counted a few times. The V gene is TRBV12-3 or TRBV12-4, the J gene TRBJ1-3, with D perhaps TRBD1 (5 bases). The V gene lost 6 bases and the J gene lost 2 bases, with 8 bases spanning the gap. The CDR3 runs to 13 residues. The CDR3 loop is CASRGRAGNTIYF. As DNA, the CDR3 is TGTGCCAGCAGGGGACGGGCTGGAAACACCATATATTTT.

Only a few counts were recorded for this clonotype. This chain joins TRBV7-2 and TRBJ2-5; D is possibly TRBD2 (5 bases). Between the trimmed V and J ends, which lost 5 bases and 7 bases, there was a span of 14 bases. Germline V gene data show CDR1 as SGHTA and CDR2 as FQGNSA. The CDR3 runs 13 residues. The CDR3: CASSMPNEGTQYF. For the CDR3, the DNA is TGTGCCAGCAGCATGCCCAACGAGGGGACCCAGTACTTC.

Ten or more counts support this clonotype. The V gene is TRBV7-3, the J gene TRBJ2-1; no definite D call. CDR3 length: 16 amino acids. V lost 1 base and J 4 bases, leaving 14 bases between the germline ends. Germline CDR1 and CDR2: SGHTA and FQGTGA. The CDR3 sequence is CASSLKLAVSYNEQFF. CDR3 DNA: TGTGCCAGCAGCTTAAAGCTGGCAGTATCTTACAATGAGCAGTTCTTC.

Ten or more counts support this clonotype. The chain recombines TRBV11-2 with TRBJ2-3; a weak D match, TRBD2 (7 bases). The length of the CDR3 is 15 residues. V was pared by 5 bases and J by 3 bases, with 15 bases between. Germline V lookup: CDR1 SGHAT, CDR2 FQNNGV. Here the CDR3 reads CASSPRAGATDTQYF. The CDR3 DNA follows: TGTGCCAGCAGCCCAAGGGCGGGGGCGACAGATACGCAGTATTTT.

The gene calls are TRBV5-1 and TRBJ2-3; no reliable D call. This CDR3 is built from 13 residues. Germline V gives CDR1 SGHRS, CDR2 YFSETQ. V was pared by 5 bases and J by 5 bases, with 12 bases between. The CDR3 loop reads CASRDRYLDTQYF. The CDR3 DNA reads TGCGCCAGCAGGGATAGATATTTAGATACGCAGTATTTT.

This chain uses TRBV7-2 with TRBJ1-5; tentatively, D is TRBD1 (6 bases). The germline CDR1 and CDR2 sequences are SGHTA and FQGNSA. This CDR3 has 16 residues. Trimming took off 2 bases at V and 2 bases at J, with 13 bases between the two ends. The CDR3 loop is CASSLMDSLGNQPQHF. The CDR3 DNA follows: TGTGCCAGCAGCTTAATGGACAGCTTGGGCAATCAGCCCCAGCATTTT.

The chain is built from TRBV6-1 and TRBJ2-3; possible D gene TRBD1, 5 bases. The J call may be faulty, since TRBJ1-5 better matches the DNA end. CDR3 length: 15 amino acids. The germline gives CDR1 MNHNS, CDR2 SASEGT. CDR3 protein: CASSDGERGTDTQHF. DNA for the CDR3: TGTGCCAGCAGTGATGGGGAGAGGGGCACAGATACGCAGCATTTT.

A few counts support this clonotype. The chain recombines TRBV20-1 with TRBJ2-4; D uncertain. This CDR3 has 14 amino acids. The V gene lost 2 bases and the J gene lost 0 bases, with 8 bases spanning the gap. The germline CDR1 and CDR2 sequences are DFQATT and SNEGSKA (reference sequence). The CDR3 coding sequence is TGCAGTGCTAGACCCGGGCTAGCCAAAAACATTCAGTACTTC. Residues: CSARPGLAKNIQYF.

The V and J genes are TRBV20-1 and TRBJ1-5, with 9 bases fitting TRBD1. The V and J ends lost 0 bases and 2 bases, in that order; junction bases with no gene match: 8. The CDR3 has 17 residues. The germline V gene encodes CDR1 DFQATT and CDR2 SNEGSKA (reference sequence). DNA of the CDR3: TGCAGTGCTAGAGATGTACAGGGGGCAGGAGGCAATCAGCCCCAGCATTTT. Translation: CSARDVQGAGGNQPQHF.

This chain joins TRBV14 and TRBJ2-1; 8 bases fit TRBD1. Per the germline V gene, CDR1 is SGHDN and CDR2 is FVKESK. J gave up 12 bases and V 4 bases, and 5 bases lay outside the gene matches. This CDR3 contains 12 residues. For the CDR3, the DNA is TGTGCCAGCAGCCGCGACAGGGGTCCGCAGTTCTTC. It yields the protein CASSRDRGPQFF.

In its sample, this clonotype was seen a few times. The rearrangement links TRBV20-1 to TRBJ2-3; 10 positions match TRBD2. The J segment lost 3 bases and the V segment lost 5 bases, leaving 8 bases of the junction unmatched. CDR1 DFQATT and CDR2 SNEGSKA come from the germline V gene (reference sequence). The CDR3 is made up of 15 amino acids. CDR3 region: CSAHRLAGVTDTQYF. The CDR3 region has the DNA TGCAGTGCTCACCGCCTAGCGGGGGTAACAGATACGCAGTATTTT.

This clonotype has more than one count but fewer than ten. The chain recombines TRBV6-6 with TRBJ2-5; D is ambiguous. The J call is uncertain, as TRBJ2-7 better fits the DNA end. Germline assignment: CDR1 MNHNY and CDR2 SVGAGI (reference sequence). The CDR3 runs to 13 residues. The CDR3 nucleotides are TGTGCCAGCAGTGCTCAAGGGTTCTACGAGCAGTACGTC. This sequence encodes CASSAQGFYEQYV.

This clonotype was counted many times. The J gene is TRBJ2-3, the V gene TRBV28, with 8 bases lining up with TRBD1. Losses at the gene ends were 3 bases for V and 5 bases for J; bases not matched to a gene: 7. Germline CDR1 is MDHEN and CDR2 is SYDVKM. The CDR3 loop spans 15 amino acids. CDR3 protein: CASSFWSRGQDTQYF. CDR3 bases: TGTGCCAGCAGTTTTTGGTCCAGGGGGCAAGATACGCAGTATTTT.

The gene calls are TRBV6-5 and TRBJ1-2, with D uncertain. Germline V lookup: CDR1 MNHEY, CDR2 SVGAGI. V lost 1 base to trimming and J lost 1 base, with 7 bases between them. This CDR3 has 14 amino acids. CDR3 sequence: CASSYFLGNYGYTF. DNA of the CDR3: TGTGCCAGCAGTTACTTCTTGGGTAACTATGGCTACACCTTC.

This clonotype has only a few counts. The genes are TRBV7-9 and TRBJ1-4; TRBD1 aligns across 7 bases. CDR3 length: 14 residues. CDR1 SEHNR and CDR2 FQNEAQ come from the germline V gene (reference sequence). Unmatched junction bases numbered 7, after V lost 5 bases and J lost 7 bases. The CDR3 reads CASSRGGTVEKLFF. The CDR3 bases are TGTGCCAGCAGCCGTGGCGGGACAGTTGAAAAACTGTTTTTT.

This clonotype has only a few counts. The chain joins TRBV12-3 or TRBV12-4 to TRBJ2-5, with D perhaps TRBD1 or TRBD2 (6 bases each). The length of the CDR3 is 14 residues. V was pared by 3 bases and J by 6 bases, with 14 bases between. CDR3 sequence (DNA): TGTGCCAGCAGTTTTGGGAAGGGGGGACAGACCCAGTACTTC. Translating gives CASSFGKGGQTQYF.

This clonotype has a handful of counts. V usage is TRBV10-3 and J usage is TRBJ2-3; 8 bases match TRBD2. Germline CDR1 reads ENHRY; CDR2 reads SYGVKD. CDR3 size: 14 residues. The ends lost 7 bases at V and 4 bases at J; junction bases unmatched: 7. CDR3 loop: CAIKYGGASDTQYF. The DNA for the CDR3 is TGTGCCATCAAGTACGGGGGGGCCTCAGATACGCAGTATTTT.

The chain recombines TRBV19 with TRBJ1-2; TRBD1 matches at 10 bases. The germline CDR1 and CDR2 sequences are LNHDA and SQIVND (reference sequence). This CDR3 has 15 residues. With V trimmed by 5 bases and J by 5 bases, 8 bases remained unmatched. CDR3 bases: TGTGCCAGTAGTGTGGGGACAGGGGTGAGGTATGGCTACACCTTC. Translation: CASSVGTGVRYGYTF.

This clonotype came up a few times. The J gene is TRBJ2-1, the V gene TRBV6-6; 7 bases map to TRBD2. V gave up 6 bases and J gave up 8 bases; unmatched junction bases: 10. Germline-derived CDR1 and CDR2 are MNHNY and SVGAGI (reference sequence). The CDR3 covers 14 residues. This chain's CDR3 is CASRTSGTRDEQFF. Here the CDR3 DNA reads TGTGCCAGCAGAACGAGCGGGACGAGGGATGAGCAGTTCTTC.

V usage is TRBV3-1 and J usage is TRBJ2-4; D perhaps matches TRBD1 (5 bases). CDR1 and CDR2 from the germline V gene are LGHDT and YNNKEL (reference sequence). V lost 3 bases and J lost 0, with 9 bases in between. The CDR3 loop spans 15 amino acids. The DNA of the CDR3 is TGTGCCAGCAGCCAGAGACAGATAGCCAAAAACATTCAGTACTTC. Encoded protein: CASSQRQIAKNIQYF.

This clonotype was observed a few times. The gene calls are TRBV29-1 and TRBJ1-2; D is ambiguous. The CDR3 length is 13 residues. Germline V CDR1 and CDR2: SQVTM, ANQGSEA. The V end was cut by 3 bases, the J end by 4 bases, with 12 bases between. The DNA for the CDR3 is TGCAGCGTTGATCCGGACGGATTCTATGGCTACACCTTC. Its protein product is CSVDPDGFYGYTF.

The V call is TRBV12-3 or TRBV12-4, the J call TRBJ2-5; 7 nucleotides align to TRBD2. The junction had 8 bases not matched to a gene; V was cut back by 4 bases and J by 3 bases. The CDR3 runs 15 residues. The DNA of the CDR3 is TGTGCCAGCAGTTCACTCCTAGCGGTTAAAGAGACCCAGTACTTC. This translates into CASSSLLAVKETQYF.

Concerning this clonotype itself: A much bigger clone sits one base away, suggesting this may be a read error. No conserved phenylalanine or tryptophan ends this CDR3, so it is likely a read error. J is TRBJ2-4 and V is TRBV5-6; D call uncertain. There are 16 residues in the CDR3. V lost 0 bases and J lost 3, with 13 bases in between. Per the germline V gene, CDR1 is SGHDT and CDR2 is YYEEEE. In DNA, the CDR3 is TGTGCCAGCAGCTTGGAAAGCCCTCTTCTCAAAAACATTCAGTACATC. Translation gives CASSLESPLLKNIQYI.

Turning to this clonotype: One end of the junction fails to match germline, which may point to a read error. The rearrangement links TRBV5-1 to TRBJ2-1, with a weak D call TRBD2 (6 bases). From germline, CDR1 is SGHRS and CDR2 YFSETQ. The length of the CDR3 is 15 residues. The CDR3 reads CASSLVAGWANGQFF. The CDR3 nucleotides read TGCGCCAGCAGCTTGGTGGCGGGATGGGCCAATGGGCAGTTCTTC.

The rearrangement uses TRBV7-2 and TRBJ2-5, with D tentatively TRBD1 or TRBD2 (5 bases each). CDR3 length: 15 residues. V was clipped by 6 bases and J by 5 bases, with 19 bases between them. Germline V lookup: CDR1 SGHTA, CDR2 FQGNSA. CDR3 DNA: TGTGCCAGCAGGGTTTCCGGGGCTCCTATGGAGACCCAGTACTTC. Translating gives CASRVSGAPMETQYF.